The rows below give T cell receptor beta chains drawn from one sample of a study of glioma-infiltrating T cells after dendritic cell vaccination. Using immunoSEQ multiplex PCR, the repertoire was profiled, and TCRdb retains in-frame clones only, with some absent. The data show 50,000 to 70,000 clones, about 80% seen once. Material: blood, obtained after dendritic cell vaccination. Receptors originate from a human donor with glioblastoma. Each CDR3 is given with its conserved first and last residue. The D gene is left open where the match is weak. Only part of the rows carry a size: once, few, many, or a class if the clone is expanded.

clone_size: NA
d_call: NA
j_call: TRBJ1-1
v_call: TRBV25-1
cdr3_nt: TGTGCCAGCAGTGCCCGTGGAGTGAACACTGAAGCTTTCTTT
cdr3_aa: CASSARGVNTEAFF

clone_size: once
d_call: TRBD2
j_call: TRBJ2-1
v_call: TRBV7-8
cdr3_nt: TGTGCCAGCAGCTTAAATCAGCGGGGGGGCCTCTTCTACAATGAGCAGTTCTTC
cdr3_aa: CASSLNQRGGLFYNEQFF

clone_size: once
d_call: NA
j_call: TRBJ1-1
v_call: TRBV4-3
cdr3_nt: TGCGCCAGCAGCCAATTGATTCTATCCAGGACAAATATGAACACTGAAGCTTTCTTT
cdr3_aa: CASSQLILSRTNMNTEAFF

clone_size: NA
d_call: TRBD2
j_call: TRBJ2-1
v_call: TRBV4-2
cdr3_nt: TGTGCCAGCAGCCAAGATCTAGCGGGGGGTTTCAATGACAATGAGCAGTTCTTC
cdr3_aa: CASSQDLAGGFNDNEQFF

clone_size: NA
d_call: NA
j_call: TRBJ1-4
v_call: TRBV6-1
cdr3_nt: TGTGCCAGCAGTGAATCTTTTAATGAAAAACTGTTTTTT
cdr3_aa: CASSESFNEKLFF

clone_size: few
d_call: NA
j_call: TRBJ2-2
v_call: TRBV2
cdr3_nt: TGTGCCAGCAGTCCCCTTCCCTTCCGGGAGCTGTTTTTT
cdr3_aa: CASSPLPFRELFF

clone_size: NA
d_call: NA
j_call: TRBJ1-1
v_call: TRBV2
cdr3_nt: TGTGCCAGCAGTGAGGACAGTATATCCGTTGAAGCTTTCTTT
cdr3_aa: CASSEDSISVEAFF

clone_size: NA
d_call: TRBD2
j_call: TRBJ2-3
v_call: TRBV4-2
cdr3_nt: TGTGCCAGCAGCCAAGTTGGGGGGGCAGATACGCAGTATTTT
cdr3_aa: CASSQVGGADTQYF

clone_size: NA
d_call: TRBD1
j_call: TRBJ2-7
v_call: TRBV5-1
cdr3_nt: TGCGCCAGCAGCTACCTACTGGACAGGGGGCGAGGGGAGCAGTACTTC
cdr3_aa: CASSYLLDRGRGEQYF

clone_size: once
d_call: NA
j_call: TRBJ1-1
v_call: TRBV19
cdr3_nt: TGTGCCAGTAGTACCCGACGGGTAACTGAAGCTTTCTTT
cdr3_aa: CASSTRRVTEAFF

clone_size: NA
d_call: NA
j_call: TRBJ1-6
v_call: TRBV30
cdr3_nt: TGTGCCTGGAATCCCGAGAACTATAATTCACCCCTCCACTTT
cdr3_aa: CAWNPENYNSPLHF

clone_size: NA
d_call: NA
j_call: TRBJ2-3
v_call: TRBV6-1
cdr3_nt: TGTGCCAGCAGTGAGTCTAGTACAGATACGCAGTATTTT
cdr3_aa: CASSESSTDTQYF

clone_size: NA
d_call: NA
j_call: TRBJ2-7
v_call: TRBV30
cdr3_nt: TGTGCCTGGAAGCCGGGTGGAGGCTACGAGCAGTACTTC
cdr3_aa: CAWKPGGGYEQYF

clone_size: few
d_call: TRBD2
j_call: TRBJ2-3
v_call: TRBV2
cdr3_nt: TGTGCCAGCAGCATACTAGCGGGGGGGTATTTT
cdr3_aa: CASSILAGGYF

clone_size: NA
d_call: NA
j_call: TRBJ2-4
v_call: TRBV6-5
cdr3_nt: TGTGCCAGCAGTTTTAGGCGGTCCATAGCCAAAAACATTCAGTACTTC
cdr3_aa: CASSFRRSIAKNIQYF

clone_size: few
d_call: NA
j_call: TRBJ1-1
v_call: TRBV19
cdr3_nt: TGTGCCAGTAGTATGGGGGGGCGCACTGAAGCTTTCTTT
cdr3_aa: CASSMGGRTEAFF

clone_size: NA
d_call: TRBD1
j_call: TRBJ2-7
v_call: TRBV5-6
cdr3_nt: TGTGCCAGCAGCCCGGTGTCCCGGGACAGGGTCGAGCAGTACTTC
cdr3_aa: CASSPVSRDRVEQYF

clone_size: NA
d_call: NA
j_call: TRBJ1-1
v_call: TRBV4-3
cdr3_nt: TGCGCCAGCAGCCTCGCTTTTGAGACAGAGAACACTGAAGCTTTCTTT
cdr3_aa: CASSLAFETENTEAFF

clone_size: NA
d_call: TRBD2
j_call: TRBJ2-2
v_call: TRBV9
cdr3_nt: TGTGCCAGCAGTGCAGGCGGGGGGCAAGACGGGGAGCTGTTTTTT
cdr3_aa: CASSAGGGQDGELFF

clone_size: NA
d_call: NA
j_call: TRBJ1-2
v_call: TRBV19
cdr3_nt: TGTGCCAGTAGGGAGGGTCTTCTTGAGGGCTACACCTTC
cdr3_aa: CASREGLLEGYTF

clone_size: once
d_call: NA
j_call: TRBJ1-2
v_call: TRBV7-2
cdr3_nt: TGTGCCAGCAGCTTAGCGCTGGGGACACTGGGCTACACCTTC
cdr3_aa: CASSLALGTLGYTF

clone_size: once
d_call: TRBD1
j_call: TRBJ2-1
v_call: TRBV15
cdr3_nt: TGTGCCACCAGCAGAGAAAGTACAGGGGACAATGAGCAGTTCTTC
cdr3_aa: CATSRESTGDNEQFF

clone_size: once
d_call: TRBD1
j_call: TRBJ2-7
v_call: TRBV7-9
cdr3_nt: TGTGCCAGCAGCTTACGGGACAGACCCTACGAGCAGTACTTC
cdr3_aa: CASSLRDRPYEQYF

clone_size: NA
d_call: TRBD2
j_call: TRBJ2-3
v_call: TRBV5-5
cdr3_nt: TGTGCCAGCAGCTTGCCTAGCGGGGGGAGAGATACGCAGTATTTT
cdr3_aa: CASSLPSGGRDTQYF

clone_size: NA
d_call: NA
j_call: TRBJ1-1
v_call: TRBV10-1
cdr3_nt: TGCGCCAGCAGCGAATACAGAAACACTGAAGCTTTCTTT
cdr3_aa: CASSEYRNTEAFF

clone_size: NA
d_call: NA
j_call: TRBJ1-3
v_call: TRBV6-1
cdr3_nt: TGTGCCAGCAGTGAACTGTGGCTAGACTCTGGAAACACCATATATTTT
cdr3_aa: CASSELWLDSGNTIYF

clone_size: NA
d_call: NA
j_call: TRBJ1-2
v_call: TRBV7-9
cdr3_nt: TGTGCCAGCAGCTTAACGCAGGGGAACTATGGCTACACCTTC
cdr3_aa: CASSLTQGNYGYTF

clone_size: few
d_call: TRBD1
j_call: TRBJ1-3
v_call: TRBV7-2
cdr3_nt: TGTGCCAGCAGCCGAAGACAGGGACAGACTGGAAACACCATATATTTT
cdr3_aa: CASSRRQGQTGNTIYF

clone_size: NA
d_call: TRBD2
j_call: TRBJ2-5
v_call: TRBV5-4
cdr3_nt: TGTGCCAGCAGCCCCGGGCCAGCGGGGGGCGGAGAGACCCAGTACTTC
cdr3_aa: CASSPGPAGGGETQYF

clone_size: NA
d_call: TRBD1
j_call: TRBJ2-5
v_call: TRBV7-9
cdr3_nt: TGTGCCAGCAGCCCAACCATGCGGACAGGGGGAACTCAAGAGACCCAGTACTTC
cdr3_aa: CASSPTMRTGGTQETQYF

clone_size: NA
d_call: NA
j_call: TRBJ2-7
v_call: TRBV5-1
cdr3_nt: TGCGCCAGCAGCTTGGCACAGTCCACCTACGAGCAGTACTTC
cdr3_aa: CASSLAQSTYEQYF

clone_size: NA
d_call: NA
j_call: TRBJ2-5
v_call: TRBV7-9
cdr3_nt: TGTGCCAGCACCGGGGAAGAGACCCAGTACTTC
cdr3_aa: CASTGEETQYF

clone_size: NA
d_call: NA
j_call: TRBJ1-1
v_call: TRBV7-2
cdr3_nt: TGTGCCAGCAGCCAAGAAGCGGGGATCACTGAAGCTTTCTTT
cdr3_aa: CASSQEAGITEAFF

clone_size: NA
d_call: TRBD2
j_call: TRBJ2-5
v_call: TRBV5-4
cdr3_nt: TGTGCCAGCAGGAGAGGGACTAGCGGGCTACAAGAGACCCAGTACTTC
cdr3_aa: CASRRGTSGLQETQYF

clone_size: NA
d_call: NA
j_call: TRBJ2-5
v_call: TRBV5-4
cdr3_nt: TGTGCCAGCAGCTTGGGACAGCAAGAGACCCAGTACTTC
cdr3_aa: CASSLGQQETQYF

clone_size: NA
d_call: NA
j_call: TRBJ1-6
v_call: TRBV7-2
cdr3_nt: TGTGCCAGCGTCCTGTTGGAGAGCTCCTATAATTCACCCCTCCACTTT
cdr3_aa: CASVLLESSYNSPLHF

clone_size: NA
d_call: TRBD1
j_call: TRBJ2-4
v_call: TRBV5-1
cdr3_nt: TGCGCCAGCAGCGGACCGGGACAGGGGATGTGGAACATTCAGTACTTC
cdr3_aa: CASSGPGQGMWNIQYF